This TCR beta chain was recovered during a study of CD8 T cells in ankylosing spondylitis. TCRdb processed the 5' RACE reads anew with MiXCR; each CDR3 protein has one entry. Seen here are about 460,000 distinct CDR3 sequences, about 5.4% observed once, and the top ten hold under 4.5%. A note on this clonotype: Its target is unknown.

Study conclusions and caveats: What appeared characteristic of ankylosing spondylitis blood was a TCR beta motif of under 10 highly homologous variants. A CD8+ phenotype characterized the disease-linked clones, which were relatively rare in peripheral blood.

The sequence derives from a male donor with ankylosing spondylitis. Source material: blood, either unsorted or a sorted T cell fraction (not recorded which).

This chain's CDR3 is CATSSLGSGANVLTF. CDR3 bases: TGTGCCACCAGCAGCCTCGGGTCTGGGGCCAACGTCCTGACTTTC. This sequence joins TRBV15 and TRBJ2-6, with D unresolved. Trimming took 3 bases from V and 1 from J, leaving 7 bases between them. Germline V gene sequence: CDR1 LNHNV, CDR2 YYDKDF (reference sequence). The CDR3 runs to 15 residues.